This T cell receptor beta chain was profiled in a study of blood T cell repertoires in COVID-19. There are a few counts of this clone. Assay used: immunoSEQ multiplex PCR; TCRdb lists only in-frame clones, some missing. The profile covers 30,000 to 40,000 clones, with 80% appearing a single time and approximately 15% taken by the ten largest. The sequenced sample was peripheral blood. The receptor's source is a woman in her seventies with acute or convalescent COVID-19.

CDR3 nucleotide sequence: TGTGCCACCAGTGATTTGAAGCTAAACTATGGCTACACCTTC. Translated: CATSDLKLNYGYTF. This sequence joins TRBV24-1 and TRBJ1-2; no reliable D call. Germline V gene data show CDR1 as KGHDR and CDR2 as SFDVKD. The CDR3 extends over 14 amino acids. Trimming removed 0 bases from V and 2 bases from J, with 6 bases in between.